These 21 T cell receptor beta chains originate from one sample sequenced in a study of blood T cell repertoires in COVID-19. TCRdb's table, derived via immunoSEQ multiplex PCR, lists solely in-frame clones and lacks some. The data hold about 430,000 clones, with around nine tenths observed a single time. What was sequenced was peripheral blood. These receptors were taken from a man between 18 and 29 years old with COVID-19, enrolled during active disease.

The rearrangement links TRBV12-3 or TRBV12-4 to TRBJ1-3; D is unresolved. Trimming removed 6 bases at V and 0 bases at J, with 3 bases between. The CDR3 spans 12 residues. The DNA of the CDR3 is TGTGCCAGCAGATACTCTGGAAACACCATATATTTT. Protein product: CASRYSGNTIYF.

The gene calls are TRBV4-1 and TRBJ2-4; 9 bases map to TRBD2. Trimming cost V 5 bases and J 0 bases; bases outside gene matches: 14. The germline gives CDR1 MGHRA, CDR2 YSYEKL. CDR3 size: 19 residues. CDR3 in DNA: TGCGCCAGCAGCACGCCGGGACTAGCTGGGTCATTAGCCAAAAACATTCAGTACTTC. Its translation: CASSTPGLAGSLAKNIQYF.

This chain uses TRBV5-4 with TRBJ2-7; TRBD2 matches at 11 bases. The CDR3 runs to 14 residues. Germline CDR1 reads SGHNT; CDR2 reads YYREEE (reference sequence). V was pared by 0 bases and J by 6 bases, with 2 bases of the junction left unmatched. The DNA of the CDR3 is TGTGCCAGCAGCTTGGGACTAGCGGGACTCGAGCAGTACTTC. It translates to CASSLGLAGLEQYF. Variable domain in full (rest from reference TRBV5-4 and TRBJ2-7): ETGVTQSPTHLIKTRGQQVTLRCSSQSGHNTVSWYQQALGQGPQFIFQYYREEENGRGNFPPRFSGLQFPNYSSELNVNALELDDSALYLCASSLGLAGLEQYFGPGTRLTVT.

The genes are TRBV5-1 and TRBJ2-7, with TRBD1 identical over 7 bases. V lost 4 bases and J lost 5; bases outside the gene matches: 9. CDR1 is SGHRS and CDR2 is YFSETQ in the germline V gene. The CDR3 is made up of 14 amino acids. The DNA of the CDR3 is TGCGCCAGCAGCAAATTCGACAGGGCGGACGAGCAGTACTTC. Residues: CASSKFDRADEQYF.

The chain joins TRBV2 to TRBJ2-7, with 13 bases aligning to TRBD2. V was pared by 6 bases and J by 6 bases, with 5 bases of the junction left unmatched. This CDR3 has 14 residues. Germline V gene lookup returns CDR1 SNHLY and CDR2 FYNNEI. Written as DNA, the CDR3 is TGTGCCAGCAGCCCCGGGACTAGCGGGGCCGAGCAGTACTTC. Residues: CASSPGTSGAEQYF.

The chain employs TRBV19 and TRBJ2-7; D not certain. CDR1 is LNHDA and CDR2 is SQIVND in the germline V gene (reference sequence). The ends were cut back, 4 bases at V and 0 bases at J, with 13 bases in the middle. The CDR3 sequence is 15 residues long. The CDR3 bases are TGTGCCAGTAGTACCCTCCTAAAACGCTCCTACGAGCAGTACTTC. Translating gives CASSTLLKRSYEQYF.

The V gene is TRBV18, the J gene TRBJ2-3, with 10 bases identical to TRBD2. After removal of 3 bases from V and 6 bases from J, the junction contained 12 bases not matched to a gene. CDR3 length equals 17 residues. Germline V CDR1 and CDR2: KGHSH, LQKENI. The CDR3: CASSPLGAGGPSDTQYF. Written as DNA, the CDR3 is TGTGCCAGCTCACCGCTGGGAGCGGGGGGGCCGAGTGATACGCAGTATTTT.

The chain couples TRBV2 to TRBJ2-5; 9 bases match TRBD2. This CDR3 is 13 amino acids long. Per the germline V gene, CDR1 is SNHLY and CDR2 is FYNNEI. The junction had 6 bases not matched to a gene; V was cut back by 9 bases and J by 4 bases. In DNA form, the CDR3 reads TGTGCCAGGAGACTAGCGGCCGGAGAGACCCAGTACTTC. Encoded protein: CARRLAAGETQYF.

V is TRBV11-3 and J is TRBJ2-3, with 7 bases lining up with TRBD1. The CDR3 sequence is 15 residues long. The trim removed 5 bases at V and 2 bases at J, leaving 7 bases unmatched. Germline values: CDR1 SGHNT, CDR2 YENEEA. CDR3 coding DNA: TGTGCCAGCAGCAGACCCGGGACAGCCACAGATACGCAGTATTTT. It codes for CASSRPGTATDTQYF.

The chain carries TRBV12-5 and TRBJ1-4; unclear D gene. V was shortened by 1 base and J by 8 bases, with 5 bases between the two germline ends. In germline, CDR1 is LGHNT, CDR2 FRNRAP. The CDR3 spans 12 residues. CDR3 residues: CASGLGAEKLFF. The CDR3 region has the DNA TGTGCTAGTGGTTTGGGAGCCGAAAAACTGTTTTTT.

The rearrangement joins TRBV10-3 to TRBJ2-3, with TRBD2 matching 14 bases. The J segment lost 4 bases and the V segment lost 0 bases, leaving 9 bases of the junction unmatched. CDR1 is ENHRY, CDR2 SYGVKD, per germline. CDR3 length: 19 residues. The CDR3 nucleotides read TGTGCCATCAGTGAGTCGTTAGGGACTAGCGGGAGCTTGGCAGATACGCAGTATTTT. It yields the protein CAISESLGTSGSLADTQYF.

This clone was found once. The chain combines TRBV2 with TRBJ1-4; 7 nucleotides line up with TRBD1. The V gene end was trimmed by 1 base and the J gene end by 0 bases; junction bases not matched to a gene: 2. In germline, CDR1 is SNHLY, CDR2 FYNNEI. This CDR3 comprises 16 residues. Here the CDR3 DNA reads TGTGCCAGCAGTGAAGGGCAGGGGGCAACTAATGAAAAACTGTTTTTT. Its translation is CASSEGQGATNEKLFF.

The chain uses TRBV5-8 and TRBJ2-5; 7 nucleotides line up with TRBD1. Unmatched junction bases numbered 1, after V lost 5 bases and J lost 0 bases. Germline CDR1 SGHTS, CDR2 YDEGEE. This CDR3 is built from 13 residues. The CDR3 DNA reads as TGTGCCAGCAGGGACAGGTACCAAGAGACCCAGTACTTC. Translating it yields CASRDRYQETQYF.

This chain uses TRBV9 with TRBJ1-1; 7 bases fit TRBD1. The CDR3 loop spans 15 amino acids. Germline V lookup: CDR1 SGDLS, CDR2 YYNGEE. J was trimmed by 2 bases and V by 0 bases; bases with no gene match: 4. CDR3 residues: CASSVAGTANTEAFF. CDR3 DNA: TGTGCCAGCAGCGTAGCCGGGACAGCTAACACTGAAGCTTTCTTT. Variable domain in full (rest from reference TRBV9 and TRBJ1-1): DSGVTQTPKHLITATGQRVTLRCSPRSGDLSVYWYQQSLDQGLQFLIQYYNGEERAKGNILERFSAQQFPDLHSELNLSSLELGDSALYFCASSVAGTANTEAFFGQGTRLTVV.

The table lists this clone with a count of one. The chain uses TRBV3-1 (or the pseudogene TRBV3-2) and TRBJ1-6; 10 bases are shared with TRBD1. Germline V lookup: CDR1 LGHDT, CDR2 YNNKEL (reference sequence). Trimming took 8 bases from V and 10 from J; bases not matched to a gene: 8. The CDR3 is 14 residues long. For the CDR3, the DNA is TGTGCCAGCGCCCGGACAGGGGGTTCGTCACCCCTCCACTTT. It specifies CASARTGGSSPLHF.

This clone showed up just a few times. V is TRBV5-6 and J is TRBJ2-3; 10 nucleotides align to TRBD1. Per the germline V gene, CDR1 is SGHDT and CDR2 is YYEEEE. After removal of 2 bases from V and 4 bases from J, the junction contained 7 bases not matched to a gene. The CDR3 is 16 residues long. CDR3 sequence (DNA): TGTGCCAGCAGCTTACCGACAGGGGGCGGACCAGATACGCAGTATTTT. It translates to CASSLPTGGGPDTQYF. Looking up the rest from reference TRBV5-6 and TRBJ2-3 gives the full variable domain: DAGVTQSPTHLIKTRGQQVTLRCSPKSGHDTVSWYQQALGQGPQFIFQYYEEEERQRGNFPDRFSGHQFPNYSSELNVNALLLGDSALYLCASSLPTGGGPDTQYFGPGTRLTVL.

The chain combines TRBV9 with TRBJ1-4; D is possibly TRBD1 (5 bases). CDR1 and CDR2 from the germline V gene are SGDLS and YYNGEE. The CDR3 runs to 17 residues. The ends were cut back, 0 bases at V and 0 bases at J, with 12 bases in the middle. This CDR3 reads CASSVAPGPATNEKLFF. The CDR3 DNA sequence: TGTGCCAGCAGCGTAGCTCCAGGGCCAGCAACTAATGAAAAACTGTTTTTT.

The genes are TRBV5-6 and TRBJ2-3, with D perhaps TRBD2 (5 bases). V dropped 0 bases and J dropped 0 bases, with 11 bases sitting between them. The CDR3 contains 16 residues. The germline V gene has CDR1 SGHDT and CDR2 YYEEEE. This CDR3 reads CASSLVEVRSTDTQYF. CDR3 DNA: TGTGCCAGCAGCTTGGTGGAGGTGAGGAGCACAGATACGCAGTATTTT. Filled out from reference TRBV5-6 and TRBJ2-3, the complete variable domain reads DAGVTQSPTHLIKTRGQQVTLRCSPKSGHDTVSWYQQALGQGPQFIFQYYEEEERQRGNFPDRFSGHQFPNYSSELNVNALLLGDSALYLCASSLVEVRSTDTQYFGPGTRLTVL.

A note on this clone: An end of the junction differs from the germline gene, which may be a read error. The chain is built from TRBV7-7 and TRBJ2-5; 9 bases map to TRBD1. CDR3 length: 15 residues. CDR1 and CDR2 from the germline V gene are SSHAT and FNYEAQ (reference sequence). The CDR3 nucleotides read TGTGCTAGCAGCGCAACAGGGGGCGTAGGTGAGACCCAGTACTTC. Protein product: CASSATGGVGETQYF.

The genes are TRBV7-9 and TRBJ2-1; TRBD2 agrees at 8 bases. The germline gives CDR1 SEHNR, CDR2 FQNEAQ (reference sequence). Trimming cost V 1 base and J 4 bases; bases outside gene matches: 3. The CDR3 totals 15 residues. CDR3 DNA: TGTGCCAGCAGCTTAGGAGCTAGCGGGTACAATGAGCAGTTCTTC. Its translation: CASSLGASGYNEQFF.

The CDR3 here is CSVRPPLGEQYF. The CDR3 DNA sequence: TGCAGCGTCCGCCCTCCCCTCGGCGAGCAGTACTTC. This chain uses TRBV29-1 with TRBJ2-7, with no clear D. Trimming left V 6 bases short and J 6 bases short, with 15 bases between. The CDR3 covers 12 residues. CDR1 is SQVTM, CDR2 ANQGSEA, per germline.